This TCR beta chain was identified in a study of T cell responses to AZD1222 COVID-19 vaccine. General study findings and limits: It should be noted that donors were predominantly white British and more often female, and clonal diversity was possibly underestimated.

The ends lost 4 bases at V and 5 bases at J; junction bases unmatched: 10. The CDR3 length is 18 residues. Germline lookup yields CDR1 LGHNA and CDR2 YNFKEQ. As regards this clone: Its antigen is currently unknown.

Only in-frame clones appear in the TCRdb table, and some are missing; sequencing was by immunoSEQ multiplex PCR. The sample shows 80,000 or so clones, 70% to 85% of them seen only once. This specimen was peripheral blood, taken on day 0 of AZD1222 vaccination. The chain combines TRBV4-2 with TRBJ2-5; the match to TRBD2 covers 16 bases. This sequence originates from an adult in good health. In nucleotides, the CDR3 is TGTGCCAGCAGCCGCGCCGGGACTAGCGGGGGGGCTCGTGAGACCCAGTACTTC. Its protein product is CASSRAGTSGGARETQYF.